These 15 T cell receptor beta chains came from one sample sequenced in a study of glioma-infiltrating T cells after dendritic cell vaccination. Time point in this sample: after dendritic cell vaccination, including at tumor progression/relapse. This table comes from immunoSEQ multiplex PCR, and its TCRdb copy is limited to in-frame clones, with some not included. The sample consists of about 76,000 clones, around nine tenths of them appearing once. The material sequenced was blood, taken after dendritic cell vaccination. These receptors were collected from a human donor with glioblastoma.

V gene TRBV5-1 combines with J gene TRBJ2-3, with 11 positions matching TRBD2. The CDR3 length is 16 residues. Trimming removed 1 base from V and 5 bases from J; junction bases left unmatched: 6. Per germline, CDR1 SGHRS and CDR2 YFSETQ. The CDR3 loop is CASSLIAGGPGDTQYF. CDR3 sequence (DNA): TGCGCCAGCAGCTTGATAGCGGGAGGGCCTGGAGATACGCAGTATTTT. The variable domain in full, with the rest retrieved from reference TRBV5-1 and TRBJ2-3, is KAGVTQTPRYLIKTRGQQVTLSCSPISGHRSVSWYQQTPGQGLQFLFEYFSETQRNKGNFPGRFSGRQFSNSRSEMNVSTLELGDSALYLCASSLIAGGPGDTQYFGPGTRLTVL.

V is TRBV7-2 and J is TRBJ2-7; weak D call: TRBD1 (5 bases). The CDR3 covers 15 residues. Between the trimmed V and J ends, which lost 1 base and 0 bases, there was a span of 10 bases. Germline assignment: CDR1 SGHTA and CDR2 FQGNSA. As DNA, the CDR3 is TGTGCCAGCAGCTTAGGGCAGGGCCTCTCCTACGAGCAGTACTTC. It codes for CASSLGQGLSYEQYF.

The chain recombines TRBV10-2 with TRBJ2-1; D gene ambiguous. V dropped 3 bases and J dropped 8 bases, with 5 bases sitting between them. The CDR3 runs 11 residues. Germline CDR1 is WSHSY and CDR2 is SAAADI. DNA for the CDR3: TGCGCCAGCAGTGAACAGTATGAGCAGTTCTTC. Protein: CASSEQYEQFF.

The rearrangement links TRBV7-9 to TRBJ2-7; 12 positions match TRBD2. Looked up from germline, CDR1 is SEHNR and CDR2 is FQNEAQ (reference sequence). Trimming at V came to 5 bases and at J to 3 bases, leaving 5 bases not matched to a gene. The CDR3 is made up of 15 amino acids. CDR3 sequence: CASSGWTSGDYEQYF. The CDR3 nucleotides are TGTGCCAGCAGCGGTTGGACTAGCGGGGACTACGAGCAGTACTTC.

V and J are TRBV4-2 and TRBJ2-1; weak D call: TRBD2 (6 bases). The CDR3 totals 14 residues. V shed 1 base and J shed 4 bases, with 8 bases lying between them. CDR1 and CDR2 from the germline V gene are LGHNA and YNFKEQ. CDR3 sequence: CASSQAGLYNEQFF. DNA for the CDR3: TGTGCCAGCAGCCAAGCAGGACTATACAATGAGCAGTTCTTC.

In DNA, the CDR3 is TGTGCCAGCTCATCGCAGGGGTCTGTCGCTTTCTTT. Amino acids: CASSSQGSVAFF. This chain connects TRBV18 to TRBJ1-1; possibly TRBD1 for D (6 bases). CDR3 length: 12 amino acids. The germline CDR1 and CDR2 sequences are KGHSH and LQKENI. Trimming pared 5 bases from V and 11 bases from J, leaving 15 bases between.

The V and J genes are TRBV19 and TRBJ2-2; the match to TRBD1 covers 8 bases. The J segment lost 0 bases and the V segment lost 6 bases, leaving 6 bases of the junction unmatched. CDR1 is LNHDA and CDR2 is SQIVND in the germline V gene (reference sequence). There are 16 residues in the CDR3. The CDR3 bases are TGTGCCAGTAGGGTACGACAGGGGACGAACACCGGGGAGCTGTTTTTT. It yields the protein CASRVRQGTNTGELFF.

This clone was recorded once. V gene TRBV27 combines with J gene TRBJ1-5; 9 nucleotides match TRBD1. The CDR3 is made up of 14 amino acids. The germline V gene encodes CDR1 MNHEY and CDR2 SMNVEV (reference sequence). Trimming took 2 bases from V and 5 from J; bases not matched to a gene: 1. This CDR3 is CASSLGTGYQPQHF. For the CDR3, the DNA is TGTGCCAGCAGTTTAGGGACAGGGTATCAGCCCCAGCATTTT.

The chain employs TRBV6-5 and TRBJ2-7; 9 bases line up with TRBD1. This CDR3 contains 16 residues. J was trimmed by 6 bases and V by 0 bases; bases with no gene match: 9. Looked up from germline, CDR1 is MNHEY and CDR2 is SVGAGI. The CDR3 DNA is TGTGCCAGCAGTTACTCCCGGGGGGACAGGGCCTTCGAGCAGTACTTC. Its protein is CASSYSRGDRAFEQYF.

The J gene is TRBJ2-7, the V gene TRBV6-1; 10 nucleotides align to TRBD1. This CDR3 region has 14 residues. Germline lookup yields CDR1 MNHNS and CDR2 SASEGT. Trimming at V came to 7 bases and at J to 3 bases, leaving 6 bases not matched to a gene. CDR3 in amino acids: CASTWGTGVYEQYF. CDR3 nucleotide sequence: TGTGCCAGCACTTGGGGGACAGGGGTCTACGAGCAGTACTTC.

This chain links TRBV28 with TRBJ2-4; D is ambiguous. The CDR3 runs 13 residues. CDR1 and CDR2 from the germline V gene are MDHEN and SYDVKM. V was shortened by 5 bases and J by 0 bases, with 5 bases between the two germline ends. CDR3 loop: CASSLLAKNIQYF. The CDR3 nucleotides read TGTGCCAGCAGTCTACTAGCCAAAAACATTCAGTACTTC. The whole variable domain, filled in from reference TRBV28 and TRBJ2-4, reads DVKVTQSSRYLVKRTGEKVFLECVQDMDHENMFWYRQDPGLGLRLIYFSYDVKMKEKGDIPEGYSVSREKKERFSLILESASTNQTSMYLCASSLLAKNIQYFGAGTRLSVL.

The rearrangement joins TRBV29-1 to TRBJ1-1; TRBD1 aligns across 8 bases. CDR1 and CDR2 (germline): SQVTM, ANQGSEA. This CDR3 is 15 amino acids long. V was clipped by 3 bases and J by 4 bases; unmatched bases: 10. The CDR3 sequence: CSVEGEQGAITEAFF. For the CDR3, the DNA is TGCAGCGTTGAGGGGGAGCAGGGGGCAATCACTGAAGCTTTCTTT.

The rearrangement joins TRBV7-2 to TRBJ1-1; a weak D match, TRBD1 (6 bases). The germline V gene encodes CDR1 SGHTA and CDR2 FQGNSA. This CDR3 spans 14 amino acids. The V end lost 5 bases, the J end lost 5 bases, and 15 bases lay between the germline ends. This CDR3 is CASSPPGGGTEAFF. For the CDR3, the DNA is TGTGCCAGCAGCCCCCCGGGGGGCGGGACTGAAGCTTTCTTT.

This CDR3 is CASSKGQGGTEAFF. CDR3 nucleotide sequence: TGCGCCAGCAGCAAGGGACAGGGAGGGACTGAAGCTTTCTTT. J is TRBJ1-1 and V is TRBV5-1; TRBD1 aligns across 9 bases. The germline gives CDR1 SGHRS, CDR2 YFSETQ. The V gene end was trimmed by 4 bases and the J gene end by 5 bases; junction bases not matched to a gene: 6. The CDR3 is 14 residues long.

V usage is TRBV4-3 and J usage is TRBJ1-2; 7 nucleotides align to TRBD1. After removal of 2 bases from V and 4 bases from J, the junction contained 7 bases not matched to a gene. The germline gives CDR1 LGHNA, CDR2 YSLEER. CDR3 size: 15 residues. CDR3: CASSQSRDSFYGYTF. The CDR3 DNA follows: TGCGCCAGCAGCCAAAGCCGGGACAGCTTCTATGGCTACACCTTC.